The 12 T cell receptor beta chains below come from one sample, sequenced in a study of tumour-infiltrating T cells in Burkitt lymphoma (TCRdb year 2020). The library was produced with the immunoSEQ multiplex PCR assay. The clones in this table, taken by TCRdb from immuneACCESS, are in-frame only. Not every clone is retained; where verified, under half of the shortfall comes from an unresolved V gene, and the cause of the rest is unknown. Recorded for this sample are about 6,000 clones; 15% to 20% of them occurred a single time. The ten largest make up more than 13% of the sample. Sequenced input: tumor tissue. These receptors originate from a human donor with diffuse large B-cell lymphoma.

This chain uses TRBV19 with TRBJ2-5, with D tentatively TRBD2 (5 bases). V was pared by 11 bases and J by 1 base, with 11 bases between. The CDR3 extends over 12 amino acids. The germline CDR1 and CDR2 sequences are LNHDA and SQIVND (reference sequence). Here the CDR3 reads CAGIGSQETQYF. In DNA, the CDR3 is TGTGCCGGTATAGGGAGCCAAGAGACCCAGTACTTC.

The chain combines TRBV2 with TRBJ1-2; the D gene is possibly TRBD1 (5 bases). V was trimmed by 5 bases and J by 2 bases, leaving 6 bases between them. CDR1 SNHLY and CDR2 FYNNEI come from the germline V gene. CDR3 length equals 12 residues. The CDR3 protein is CASSWDNYGYTF. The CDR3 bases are TGTGCCAGCAGTTGGGACAACTATGGCTACACCTTC.

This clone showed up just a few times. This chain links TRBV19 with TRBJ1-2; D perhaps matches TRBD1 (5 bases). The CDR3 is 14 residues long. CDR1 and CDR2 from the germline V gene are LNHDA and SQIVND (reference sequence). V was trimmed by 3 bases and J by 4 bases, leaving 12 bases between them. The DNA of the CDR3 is TGTGCCAGTAGTATGGCAGGGCGCCCCTATGGCTACACCTTC. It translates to CASSMAGRPYGYTF.

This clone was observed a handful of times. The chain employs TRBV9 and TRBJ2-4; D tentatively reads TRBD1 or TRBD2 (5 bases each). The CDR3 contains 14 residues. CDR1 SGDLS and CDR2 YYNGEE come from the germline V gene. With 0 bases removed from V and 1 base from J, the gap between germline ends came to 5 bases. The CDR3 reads CASSVGGAKNIQYF. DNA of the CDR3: TGTGCCAGCAGCGTAGGGGGGGCCAAAAACATTCAGTACTTC.

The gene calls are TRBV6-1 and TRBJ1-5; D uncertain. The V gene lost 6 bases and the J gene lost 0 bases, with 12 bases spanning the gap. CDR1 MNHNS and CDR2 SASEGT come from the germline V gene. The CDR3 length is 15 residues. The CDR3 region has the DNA TGTGCCAGCAGCCTCGACATCAATAGCAATCAGCCCCAGCATTTT. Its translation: CASSLDINSNQPQHF.

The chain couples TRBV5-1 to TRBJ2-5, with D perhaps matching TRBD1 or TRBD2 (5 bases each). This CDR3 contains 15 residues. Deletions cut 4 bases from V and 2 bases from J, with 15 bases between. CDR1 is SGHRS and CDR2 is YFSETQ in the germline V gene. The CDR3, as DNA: TGCGCCAGCAGCCTGGGAGTAGGGGCTCAAGAGACCCAGTACTTC. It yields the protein CASSLGVGAQETQYF.

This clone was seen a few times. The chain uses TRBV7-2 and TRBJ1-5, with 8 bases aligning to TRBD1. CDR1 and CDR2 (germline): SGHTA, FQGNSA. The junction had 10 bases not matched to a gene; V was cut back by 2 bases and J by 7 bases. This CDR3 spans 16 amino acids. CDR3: CASSLSSDRVGQPQHF. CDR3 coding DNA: TGTGCCAGCAGCTTATCATCGGACAGGGTGGGACAGCCCCAGCATTTT. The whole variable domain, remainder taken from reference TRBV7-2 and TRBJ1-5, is GAGVSQSPSNKVTEKGKDVELRCDPISGHTALYWYRQSLGQGLEFLIYFQGNSAPDKSGLPSDRFSAERTGGSVSTLTIQRTQQEDSAVYLCASSLSSDRVGQPQHFGDGTRLSIL.

Written as DNA, the CDR3 is TGCGCCAGCAGCTTGGCCGATCCAAATGAAAAACTGTTTTTT. This sequence encodes CASSLADPNEKLFF. The chain employs TRBV5-1 and TRBJ1-4; D gene ambiguous. The CDR3 covers 14 residues. CDR1 is SGHRS and CDR2 is YFSETQ in the germline V gene. Trimming pared 0 bases from V and 5 bases from J, leaving 8 bases between.

The CDR3 is CASSIGTSGRNEQFF. Written as DNA, the CDR3 is TGTGCCAGTAGTATAGGGACTAGCGGGAGGAATGAGCAGTTCTTC. The chain couples TRBV19 to TRBJ2-1; the match to TRBD2 covers 14 bases. V shed 1 base, J shed 7 bases, and the junction held 0 bases outside the gene matches. This CDR3 is 15 amino acids long. Germline loops: CDR1 LNHDA, CDR2 SQIVND (reference sequence).

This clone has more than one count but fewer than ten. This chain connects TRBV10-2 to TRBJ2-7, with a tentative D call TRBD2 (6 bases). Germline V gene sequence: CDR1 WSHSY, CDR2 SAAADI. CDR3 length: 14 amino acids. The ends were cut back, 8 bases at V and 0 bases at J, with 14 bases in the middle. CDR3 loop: CASSGTAYSYEQYF. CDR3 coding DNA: TGCGCCAGCTCCGGGACTGCTTACTCCTACGAGCAGTACTTC.

This chain's CDR3 is CASSLSSGGGGYGYTF. The CDR3 nucleotides are TGTGCCAGCAGTTTATCGAGCGGGGGAGGAGGCTATGGCTACACCTTC. The chain combines TRBV27 with TRBJ1-2; possible D gene TRBD1, 5 bases. V was clipped by 0 bases and J by 4 bases, with 15 bases between them. CDR3 length: 16 residues. CDR1 and CDR2 from the germline V gene are MNHEY and SMNVEV (reference sequence).

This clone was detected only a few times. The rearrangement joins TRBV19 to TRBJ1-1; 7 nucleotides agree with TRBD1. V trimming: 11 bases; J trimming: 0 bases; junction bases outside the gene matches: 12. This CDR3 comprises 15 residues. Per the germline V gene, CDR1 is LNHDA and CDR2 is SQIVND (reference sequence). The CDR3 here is CASRTSDRMNTEAFF. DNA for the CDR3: TGTGCCTCCAGAACCTCGGACAGGATGAACACTGAAGCTTTCTTT.